The 18 T cell receptor beta chains in this list originate from one sample, sequenced in a study of shared clonotypes between healthy human individuals. Naive CD8 cells lacked CD45RO, underwent positive selection for CCR7 and left out terminally differentiated effector memory CD45RA+ cells. This table comes from immunoSEQ multiplex PCR, and its TCRdb copy is limited to in-frame clones, with some not included. The table shows roughly 2.1 million clones, with 85% to 95% occurring only once. The sample consisted of naive CD8+ T cells from PBMCs. These TCRs come from a man between 18 and 29 years old in good health. Some clones in this sample may be carry-over from other donors' samples.

The rearrangement links TRBV29-1 to TRBJ2-1; 8 bases are shared with TRBD2. V lost 3 bases, J lost 0 bases, and 4 bases stayed unmatched. Germline V CDR1 and CDR2: SQVTM, ANQGSEA. The CDR3 extends over 15 amino acids. The CDR3 coding sequence is TGCAGCGTTGAGGGACTAGTGAGCTCCTACAATGAGCAGTTCTTC. Translation gives CSVEGLVSSYNEQFF.

The V and J genes are TRBV4-3 and TRBJ2-7, with TRBD2 as a possible D gene (5 bases). V was clipped by 1 base and J by 2 bases, with 6 bases between them. CDR3 length equals 13 residues. The germline gives CDR1 LGHNA, CDR2 YSLEER. DNA of the CDR3: TGCGCCAGCAGCCAAGTCGGGGCCTACGAGCAGTACTTC. Amino acid sequence: CASSQVGAYEQYF.

The chain links TRBV13 to TRBJ1-2, with 8 bases fitting TRBD1. The trim removed 5 bases at V and 2 bases at J, leaving 7 bases unmatched. CDR1 PRHDT and CDR2 FYEKMQ come from the germline V gene (reference sequence). The CDR3 is 15 residues long. CDR3 sequence (DNA): TGTGCCAGCAGCCCGGGACAGGAGACCAACTATGGCTACACCTTC. It is translated as CASSPGQETNYGYTF. Full variable domain (rest looked up from reference TRBV13 and TRBJ1-2): AAGVIQSPRHLIKEKRETATLKCYPIPRHDTVYWYQQGPGQDPQFLISFYEKMQSDKGSIPDRFSAQQFSDYHSELNMSSLELGDSALYFCASSPGQETNYGYTFGSGTRLTVV.

The chain carries TRBV4-2 and TRBJ2-7; 11 nucleotides match TRBD2. The germline V gene has CDR1 LGHNA and CDR2 YNFKEQ. J was trimmed by 0 bases and V by 3 bases; bases with no gene match: 7. The CDR3 contains 17 residues. For the CDR3, the DNA is TGTGCCAGCAGCCAGACTAGCGGGACGCTGAGCTCCTACGAGCAGTACTTC. Translated: CASSQTSGTLSSYEQYF.

The gene calls are TRBV7-9 and TRBJ2-5; maybe TRBD2 (6 bases). The germline V gene encodes CDR1 SEHNR and CDR2 FQNEAQ (reference sequence). Between the trimmed V and J ends, which lost 4 bases and 5 bases, there was a span of 20 bases. The CDR3 totals 16 residues. CDR3 in amino acids: CASSSPGGAGLETQYF. In nucleotides, the CDR3 is TGTGCCAGCAGCTCCCCGGGCGGGGCTGGGTTGGAGACCCAGTACTTC.

The chain has TRBV9 and TRBJ2-1, with TRBD2 identical over 10 bases. Unmatched junction bases numbered 5, after V lost 1 base and J lost 1 base. The CDR3 covers 17 residues. CDR1 is SGDLS, CDR2 YYNGEE, per germline. The CDR3 here is CASSVSKLAGSYNEQFF. The CDR3 region has the DNA TGTGCCAGCAGCGTATCAAAACTAGCGGGATCCTACAATGAGCAGTTCTTC.

The chain uses TRBV21-1 and TRBJ2-1; TRBD2, the table's D call, lacks a check against the DNA. TRBV21-1 is classified as a pseudogene. The CDR3 runs to 19 residues. In DNA, the CDR3 is TGTGCCAGCAGCAAAGCTAGGGCGGGGCCGCGATTACTCTACAATGAGCAGTTCTTC. Translation: CASSKARAGPRLLYNEQFF.

A note on this clone: At the DNA level, this CDR3 is encoded by other sequences in the same sample as well. The chain recombines TRBV13 with TRBJ2-7; 14 bases fit TRBD2. Germline trimming cut 3 bases from V and 3 bases from J; bases unmatched to any gene: 1. The CDR3 spans 15 residues. CDR1 and CDR2 from the germline V gene are PRHDT and FYEKMQ (reference sequence). For the CDR3, the DNA is TGTGCCAGCAGCTTGGGGACTAGCGGGAGCTACGAGCAGTACTTC. It yields the protein CASSLGTSGSYEQYF.

This clone was found once. The rearrangement uses TRBV19 and TRBJ1-2; D ambiguous. The CDR3 covers 13 residues. Germline CDR1 reads LNHDA; CDR2 reads SQIVND (reference sequence). The V end lost 6 bases, the J end lost 4 bases, and 12 bases lay between the germline ends. In DNA form, the CDR3 reads TGTGCCAGTAGCAAAGACCCCTTCTATGGCTACACCTTC. Its protein product is CASSKDPFYGYTF.

This clone was seen only once. The rearrangement links TRBV19 to TRBJ2-5, with a tentative D call TRBD2 (5 bases). The CDR3 is 15 amino acids. Trimming took off 1 base at V and 0 bases at J, with 9 bases between the two ends. CDR1 LNHDA and CDR2 SQIVND come from the germline V gene (reference sequence). CDR3 DNA: TGTGCCAGTAGTATAGGGGTGGGAGACCAAGAGACCCAGTACTTC. Protein product: CASSIGVGDQETQYF.

The V call is TRBV7-6, the J call TRBJ2-7; 9 nucleotides line up with TRBD1. The V segment lost 1 base and the J segment 6 bases; nucleotides outside the gene matches: 10. The germline V gene encodes CDR1 SGHVS and CDR2 FNYEAQ. The length of the CDR3 is 16 residues. The CDR3 DNA reads TGTGCCAGCAGCTTAGGACACAGGGGGCCGGGAGGCGAGCAGTACTTC. Its protein product is CASSLGHRGPGGEQYF.

The rearrangement uses TRBV5-1 and TRBJ2-1; D gene ambiguous. The V end lost 1 base, the J end lost 5 bases, and 4 bases lay between the germline ends. CDR1 and CDR2 from the germline V gene are SGHRS and YFSETQ. This CDR3 contains 12 residues. The chain's CDR3 is CASSLSNNEQFF. Written as DNA, the CDR3 is TGCGCCAGCAGCTTGTCCAACAATGAGCAGTTCTTC.

For the CDR3, the DNA is TGTGCCAGCAGTGAATTCTCGGGGGGCTTCGTGAACACTGAAGCTTTCTTT. Its translation: CASSEFSGGFVNTEAFF. The rearrangement uses TRBV6-1 and TRBJ1-1; tentative D call: TRBD1 (6 bases). Trimming pared 2 bases from V and 0 bases from J, leaving 16 bases between. The V gene's germline CDR1 is MNHNS and CDR2 SASEGT. The CDR3 is 17 residues long.

CDR3 protein: CASSLGTGMIYEQYF. CDR3 coding DNA: TGTGCCAGCAGTTTAGGGACAGGGATGATCTACGAGCAGTACTTC. The gene calls are TRBV27 and TRBJ2-7, with 9 positions matching TRBD1. With V trimmed by 2 bases and J by 3 bases, 5 bases remained unmatched. The CDR3 spans 15 residues. Germline-derived CDR1 and CDR2 are MNHEY and SMNVEV (reference sequence).

V gene TRBV9 combines with J gene TRBJ2-5, with D perhaps being TRBD1 or TRBD2 (5 bases each). CDR3 length: 15 residues. V dropped 5 bases and J dropped 0 bases, with 14 bases sitting between them. CDR1 is SGDLS, CDR2 YYNGEE, per germline. The CDR3 DNA reads as TGTGCCAGCAGTGACAGCTGGGGGTACCAAGAGACCCAGTACTTC. Translating gives CASSDSWGYQETQYF.

As for this clone: This sample includes further DNA sequences coding for the same CDR3. The V call is TRBV6-5, the J call TRBJ2-7, with TRBD2 matching over 12 bases. The germline CDR1 and CDR2 sequences are MNHEY and SVGAGI. The CDR3 runs 14 residues. With V trimmed by 6 bases and J by 3 bases, 3 bases remained unmatched. The CDR3 DNA is TGTGCCAGCAGCTGGACTAGCGGGAACTACGAGCAGTACTTC. Its translation: CASSWTSGNYEQYF.

This clone has a single count. This chain links TRBV5-1 with TRBJ2-4, with 16 bases aligning to TRBD2. The CDR3 loop spans 17 amino acids. Per germline, CDR1 SGHRS and CDR2 YFSETQ. V shed 3 bases and J 4 bases; nucleotides not matched to a gene: 4. This chain's CDR3 is CASSWGLAGGNKNIQYF. The DNA of the CDR3 is TGCGCCAGCAGCTGGGGACTAGCGGGAGGGAATAAAAACATTCAGTACTTC.

Concerning this clone: Its ends do not fully match the called genes, so a read error is possible. This chain links TRBV7-9 with TRBJ2-7; 12 bases map to TRBD2. The V gene's germline CDR1 is SEHNR and CDR2 FQNEAQ (reference sequence). This CDR3 comprises 15 residues. The CDR3 loop is CASSLAGGPLYEQYF. Written as DNA, the CDR3 is TGTGCCAGCAGCCTAGCGGGAGGGCCTCTCTACGAGCAGTACTTC. The full variable domain, with the rest looked up from reference TRBV7-9 and TRBJ2-7, is DTGVSQNPRHKITKRGQNVTFRCDPISEHNRLYWYRQTLGQGPEFLTYFQNEAQLEKSRLLSDRFSAERPKGSFSTLEIQRTEQGDSAMYLCASSLAGGPLYEQYFGPGTRLTVT.